Listed below are T cell receptor beta chains from one sample, sequenced in a study of blood T cell repertoires in COVID-19. Sequencing was performed with immunoSEQ multiplex PCR; in TCRdb, only in-frame clones are kept and a portion is missing. This table has roughly 150,000 clones, roughly 85% appearing once. Input material: peripheral blood. Receptors were obtained from a human donor in a cohort sampled during active COVID-19. Each CDR3 is given with its conserved first and last residue. The D gene is left open where the match is weak. Size tells how often a clone was seen (once, few, many) or the class of an expanded clone, and some rows leave it out.

abundance,v_gene,j_gene,d_gene,CDR3aa,CDR3nt
NA,TRBV28,TRBJ2-3,TRBD2,CASRRRLAGVDTQYF,TGTGCCAGCAGGCGCCGACTAGCGGGGGTAGATACGCAGTATTTT
NA,TRBV12-3/TRBV12-4,TRBJ2-7,NA,CASSPTGTYEQYF,TGTGCCAGCAGTCCGACAGGAACCTACGAGCAGTACTTC
NA,TRBV19,TRBJ1-1,TRBD1,CASRMTGVKVF,TGTGCCAGTAGGATGACAGGGGTAAAGGTCTTT
NA,TRBV19,TRBJ2-1,TRBD2,CASSITLARNNEQFF,TGTGCCAGTAGTATAACACTAGCGCGAAACAATGAGCAGTTCTTC
NA,TRBV2,TRBJ1-6,NA,CASRPDSNYNSPLHF,TGTGCCAGCAGACCGGACAGCAACTATAATTCACCCCTCCACTTT
few,TRBV28,TRBJ2-1,TRBD2,CASTLGLAGGNEQFF,TGTGCCAGCACCCTGGGACTAGCGGGAGGAAATGAGCAGTTCTTC
once,TRBV27,TRBJ1-2,TRBD1,CASSGQEHYGYTF,TGTGCCAGCAGTGGACAGGAACACTATGGCTACACCTTC
NA,TRBV6-2/TRBV6-3,TRBJ2-7,TRBD2,CASSLIAGPRGEQYF,TGTGCCAGCAGTTTGATAGCGGGGCCCCGCGGAGAGCAGTACTTC
NA,TRBV18,TRBJ1-6,NA,CASSPSLNSPLHF,TGTGCCAGCTCTCCCTCCCTCAATTCACCCCTCCACTTT
NA,TRBV5-1,TRBJ1-2,NA,CASSTEGGIYGYTF,TGCGCCAGCAGCACCGAGGGGGGGATCTATGGCTACACCTTC
NA,TRBV7-2,TRBJ2-7,TRBD2,CASSLQTSGGTYEQYF,TGTGCCAGCAGCCTACAGACTAGCGGGGGGACTTACGAGCAGTACTTC
NA,TRBV3-1/TRBV3-2,TRBJ2-1,NA,CASSQDAKTGRQFF,TGTGCCAGCAGCCAAGACGCCAAAACGGGAAGGCAGTTCTTC
NA,TRBV28,TRBJ1-4,NA,CASSFDTGKRPDEKLFF,TGTGCCAGCAGTTTCGACACAGGGAAAAGACCGGATGAAAAACTGTTTTTT
NA,TRBV19,TRBJ1-5,NA,CASSFQGNQPQHF,TGTGCCAGTAGTTTTCAGGGCAATCAGCCCCAGCATTTT
NA,TRBV29-1,TRBJ1-1,NA,CSVEGQVNTEAFF,TGCAGCGTTGAAGGGCAGGTGAACACTGAAGCTTTCTTT
NA,TRBV7-8,TRBJ1-2,NA,CASSLVVPTWGEGSYTF,TGTGCCAGCAGCTTAGTAGTCCCTACATGGGGGGAGGGGAGCTACACCTTC
NA,TRBV11-3,TRBJ2-7,NA,CASSARGEQYF,TGTGCCAGCAGCGCGAGGGGGGAGCAGTACTTC
few,TRBV2,TRBJ2-7,NA,CASSEARQVPYEQYF,TGTGCCAGCAGTGAAGCTCGACAGGTCCCCTACGAGCAGTACTTC